The sequence of this T cell receptor (beta chain) was determined in a study of T cell changes during pregnancy in multiple sclerosis. Only in-frame clones appear in the TCRdb table, and some are missing; sequencing was by immunoSEQ multiplex PCR. Of roughly 60,000 clones in the sample, just under 95% were seen once. Unmatched junction bases numbered 3, after V lost 2 bases and J lost 1 base. Germline assignment: CDR1 MDHEN and CDR2 SYDVKM. This CDR3 comprises 17 residues. The rearrangement uses TRBV28 and TRBJ1-5; 12 positions match TRBD1. Sequenced here: CD4+ T cells from peripheral blood mononuclear cells, sampled before pregnancy. The clonotype originates from a female donor with multiple sclerosis, enrolled in a pregnancy study. CDR3 region: CASSLGTGGWSNQPQHF. In DNA form, the CDR3 reads TGTGCCAGCAGTTTAGGGACAGGGGGCTGGAGCAATCAGCCCCAGCATTTT.